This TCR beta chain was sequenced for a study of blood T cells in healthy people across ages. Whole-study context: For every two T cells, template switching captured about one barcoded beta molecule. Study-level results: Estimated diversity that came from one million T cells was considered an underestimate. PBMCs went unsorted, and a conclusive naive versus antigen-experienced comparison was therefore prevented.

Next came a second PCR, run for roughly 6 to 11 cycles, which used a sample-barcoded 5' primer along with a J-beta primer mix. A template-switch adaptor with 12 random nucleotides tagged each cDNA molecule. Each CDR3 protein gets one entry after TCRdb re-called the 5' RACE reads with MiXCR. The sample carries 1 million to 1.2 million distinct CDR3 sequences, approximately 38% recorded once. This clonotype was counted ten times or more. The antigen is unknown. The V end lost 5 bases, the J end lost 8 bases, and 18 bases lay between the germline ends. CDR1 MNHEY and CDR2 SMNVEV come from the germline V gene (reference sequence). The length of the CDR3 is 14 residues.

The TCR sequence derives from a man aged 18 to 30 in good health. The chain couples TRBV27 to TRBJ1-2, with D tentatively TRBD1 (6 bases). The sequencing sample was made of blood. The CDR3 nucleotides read TGTGCCAGCAGTCCGAGGACAGCTCCCGGGGGCTACACCTTC. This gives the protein CASSPRTAPGGYTF.